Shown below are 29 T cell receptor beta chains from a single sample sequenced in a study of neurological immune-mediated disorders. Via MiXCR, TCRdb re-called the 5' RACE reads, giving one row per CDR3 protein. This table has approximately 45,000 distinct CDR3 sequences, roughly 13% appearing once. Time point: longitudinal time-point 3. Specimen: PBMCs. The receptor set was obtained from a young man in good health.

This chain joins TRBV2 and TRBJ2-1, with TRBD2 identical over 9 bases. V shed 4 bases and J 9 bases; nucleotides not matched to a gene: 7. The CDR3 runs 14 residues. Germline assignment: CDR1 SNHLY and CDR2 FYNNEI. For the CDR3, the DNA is TGTGCCAGCAGTGTCGAGATAGCGGGAGCTGAGCAGTTCTTC. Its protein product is CASSVEIAGAEQFF.

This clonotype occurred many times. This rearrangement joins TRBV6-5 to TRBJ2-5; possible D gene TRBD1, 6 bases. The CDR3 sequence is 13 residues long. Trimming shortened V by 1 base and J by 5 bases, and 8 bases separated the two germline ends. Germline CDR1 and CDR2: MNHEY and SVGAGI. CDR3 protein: CASSYYTGETQYF. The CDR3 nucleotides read TGTGCCAGCAGTTACTATACAGGGGAGACCCAGTACTTC.

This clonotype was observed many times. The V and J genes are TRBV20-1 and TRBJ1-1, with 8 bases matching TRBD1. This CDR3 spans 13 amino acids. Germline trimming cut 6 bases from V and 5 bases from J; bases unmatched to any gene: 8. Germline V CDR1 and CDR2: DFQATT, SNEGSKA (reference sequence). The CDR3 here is CSAPQGAGTEAFF. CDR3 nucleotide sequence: TGCAGTGCACCTCAGGGGGCTGGGACTGAAGCTTTCTTT.

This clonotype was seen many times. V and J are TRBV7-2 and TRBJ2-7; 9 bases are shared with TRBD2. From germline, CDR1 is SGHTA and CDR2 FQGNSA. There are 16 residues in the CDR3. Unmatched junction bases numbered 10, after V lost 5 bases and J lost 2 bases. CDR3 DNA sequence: TGTGCCAGCAGCCGAGGGGCTAGCGGGAAGACCTACGAGCAGTACTTC. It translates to CASSRGASGKTYEQYF.

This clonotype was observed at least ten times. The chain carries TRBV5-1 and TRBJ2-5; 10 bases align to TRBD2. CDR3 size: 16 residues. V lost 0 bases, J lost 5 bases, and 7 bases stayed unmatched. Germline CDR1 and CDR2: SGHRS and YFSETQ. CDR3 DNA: TGCGCCAGCAGCTTGGCGTCTAGCGGGAGTTTGGAGACCCAGTACTTC. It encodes CASSLASSGSLETQYF.

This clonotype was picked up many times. This chain's CDR3 is CSVGLAGSIDTQYF. The CDR3 DNA is TGCAGCGTCGGACTAGCGGGAAGTATAGATACGCAGTATTTT. The genes are TRBV29-1 and TRBJ2-3; 12 positions match TRBD2. The CDR3 length is 14 residues. Unmatched junction bases numbered 6, after V lost 6 bases and J lost 5 bases. From germline, CDR1 is SQVTM and CDR2 ANQGSEA.

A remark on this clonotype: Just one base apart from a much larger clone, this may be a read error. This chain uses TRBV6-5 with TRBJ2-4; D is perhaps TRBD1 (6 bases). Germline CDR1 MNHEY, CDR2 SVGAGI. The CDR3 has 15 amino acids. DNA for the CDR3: TGTGCCAACAGTACCCGGACAGCAGCCAAAAACATTCAGTACTTC. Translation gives CANSTRTAAKNIQYF.

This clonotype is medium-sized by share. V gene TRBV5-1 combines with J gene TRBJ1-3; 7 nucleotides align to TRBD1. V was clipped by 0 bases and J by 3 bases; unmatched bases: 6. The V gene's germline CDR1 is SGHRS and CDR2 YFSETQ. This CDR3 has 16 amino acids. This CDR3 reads CASSLGPQGYGNTIYF. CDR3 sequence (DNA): TGCGCCAGCAGCTTGGGACCACAGGGGTATGGAAACACCATATATTTT. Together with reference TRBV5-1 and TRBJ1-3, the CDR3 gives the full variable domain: KAGVTQTPRYLIKTRGQQVTLSCSPISGHRSVSWYQQTPGQGLQFLFEYFSETQRNKGNFPGRFSGRQFSNSRSEMNVSTLELGDSALYLCASSLGPQGYGNTIYFGEGSWLTVV.

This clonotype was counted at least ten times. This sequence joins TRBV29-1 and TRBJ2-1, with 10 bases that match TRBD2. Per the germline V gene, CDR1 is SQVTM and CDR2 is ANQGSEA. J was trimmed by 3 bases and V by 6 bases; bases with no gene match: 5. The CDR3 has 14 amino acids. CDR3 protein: CSVALAGVYNEQFF. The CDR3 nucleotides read TGCAGCGTGGCTCTAGCGGGAGTCTACAATGAGCAGTTCTTC.

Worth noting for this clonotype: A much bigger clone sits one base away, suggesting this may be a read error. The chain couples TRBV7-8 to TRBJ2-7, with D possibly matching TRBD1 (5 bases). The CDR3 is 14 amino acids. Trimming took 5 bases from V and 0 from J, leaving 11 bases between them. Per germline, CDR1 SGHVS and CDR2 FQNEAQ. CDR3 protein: CASSPMDNSYEQYF. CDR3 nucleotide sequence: TGTGCCAGCAGCCCAATGGACAACTCCTACGAGCAGTACTTC.

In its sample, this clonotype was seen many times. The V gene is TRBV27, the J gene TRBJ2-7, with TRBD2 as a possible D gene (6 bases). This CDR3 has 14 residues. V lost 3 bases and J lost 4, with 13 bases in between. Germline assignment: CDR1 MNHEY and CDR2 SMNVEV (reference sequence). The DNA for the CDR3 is TGTGCCAGCAGTTTGGGAGGCAGTGGGTACGAGCAGTACTTC. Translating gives CASSLGGSGYEQYF.

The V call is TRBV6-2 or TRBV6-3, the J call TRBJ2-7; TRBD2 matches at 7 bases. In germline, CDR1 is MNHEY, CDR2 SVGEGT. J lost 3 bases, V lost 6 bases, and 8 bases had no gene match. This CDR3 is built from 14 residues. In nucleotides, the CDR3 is TGTGCCAGCAGCTGGACTAGTTTCGTCTACGAGCAGTACTTC. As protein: CASSWTSFVYEQYF.

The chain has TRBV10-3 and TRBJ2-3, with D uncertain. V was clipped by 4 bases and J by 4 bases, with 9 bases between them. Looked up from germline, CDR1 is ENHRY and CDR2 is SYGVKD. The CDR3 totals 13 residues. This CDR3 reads CAISGISADTQYF. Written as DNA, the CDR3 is TGTGCCATCAGTGGGATATCCGCAGATACGCAGTATTTT.

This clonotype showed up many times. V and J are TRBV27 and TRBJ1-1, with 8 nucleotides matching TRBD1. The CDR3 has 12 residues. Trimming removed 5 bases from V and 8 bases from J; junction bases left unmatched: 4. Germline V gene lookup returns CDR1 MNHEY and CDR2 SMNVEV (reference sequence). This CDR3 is CASSERDREAFF. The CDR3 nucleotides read TGTGCCAGCAGTGAACGGGACAGGGAAGCTTTCTTT.

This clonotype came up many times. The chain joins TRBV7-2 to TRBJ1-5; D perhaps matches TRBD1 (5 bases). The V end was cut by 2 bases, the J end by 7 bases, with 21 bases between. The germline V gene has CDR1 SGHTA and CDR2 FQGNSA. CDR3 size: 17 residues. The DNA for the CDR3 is TGTGCCAGCAGCTTAAGTTCCGACAGTCTTGTCTTGCAGCCCCAGCATTTT. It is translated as CASSLSSDSLVLQPQHF.

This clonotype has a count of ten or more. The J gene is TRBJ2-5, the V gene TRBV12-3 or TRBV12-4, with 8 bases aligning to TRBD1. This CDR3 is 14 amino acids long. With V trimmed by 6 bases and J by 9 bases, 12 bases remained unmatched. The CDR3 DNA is TGTGCCAGCAGCCCAGGACAGGGCTCTTCTCCCCAGTACTTC. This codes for CASSPGQGSSPQYF.

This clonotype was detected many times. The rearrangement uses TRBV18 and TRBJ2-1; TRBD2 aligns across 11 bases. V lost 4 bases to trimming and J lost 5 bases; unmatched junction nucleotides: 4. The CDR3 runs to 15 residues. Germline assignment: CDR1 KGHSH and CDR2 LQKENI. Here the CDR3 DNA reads TGTGCCAGCTCACAAGGGACTAGCGGAAACAATGAGCAGTTCTTC. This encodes CASSQGTSGNNEQFF. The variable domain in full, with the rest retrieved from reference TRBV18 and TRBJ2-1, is NAGVMQNPRHLVRRRGQEARLRCSPMKGHSHVYWYRQLPEEGLKFMVYLQKENIIDESGMPKERFSAEFPKEGPSILRIQQVVRGDSAAYFCASSQGTSGNNEQFFGPGTRLTVL.

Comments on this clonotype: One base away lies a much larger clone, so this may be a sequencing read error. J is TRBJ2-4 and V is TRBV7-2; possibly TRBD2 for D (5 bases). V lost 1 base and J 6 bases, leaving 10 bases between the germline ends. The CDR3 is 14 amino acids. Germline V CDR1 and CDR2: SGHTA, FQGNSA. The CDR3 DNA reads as TGTGCCAGCAGCTTAGTGGGAGCTGCAAACATTCAGTACTTC. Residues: CASSLVGAANIQYF.

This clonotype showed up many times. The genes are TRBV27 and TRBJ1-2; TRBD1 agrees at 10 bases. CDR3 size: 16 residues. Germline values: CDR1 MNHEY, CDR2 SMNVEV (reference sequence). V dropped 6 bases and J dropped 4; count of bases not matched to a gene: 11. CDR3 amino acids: CASSSTGGAGGYGYTF. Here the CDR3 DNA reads TGTGCCAGCAGCTCGACAGGGGGCGCAGGCGGCTATGGCTACACCTTC.

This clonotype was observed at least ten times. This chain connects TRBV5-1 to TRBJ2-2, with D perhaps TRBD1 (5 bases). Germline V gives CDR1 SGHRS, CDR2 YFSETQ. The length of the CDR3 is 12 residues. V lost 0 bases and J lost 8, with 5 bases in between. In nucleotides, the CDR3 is TGCGCCAGCAGCTTGGAGGGGGGGGAGCTGTTTTTT. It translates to CASSLEGGELFF.

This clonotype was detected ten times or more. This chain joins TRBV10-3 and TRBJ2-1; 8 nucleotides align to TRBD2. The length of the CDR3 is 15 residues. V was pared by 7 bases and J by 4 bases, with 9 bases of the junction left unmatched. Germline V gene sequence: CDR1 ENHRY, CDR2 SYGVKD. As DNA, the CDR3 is TGTGCCATCACTGAATCGGGAGGGGCTTACAATGAGCAGTTCTTC. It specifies CAITESGGAYNEQFF.

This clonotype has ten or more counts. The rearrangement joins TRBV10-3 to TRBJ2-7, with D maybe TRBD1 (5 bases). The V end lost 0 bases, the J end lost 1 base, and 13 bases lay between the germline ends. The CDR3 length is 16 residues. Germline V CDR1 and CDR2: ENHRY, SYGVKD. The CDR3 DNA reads TGTGCCATCAGTGAGTCCCGACAGACACTGTCCTACGAGCAGTACTTC. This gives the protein CAISESRQTLSYEQYF.

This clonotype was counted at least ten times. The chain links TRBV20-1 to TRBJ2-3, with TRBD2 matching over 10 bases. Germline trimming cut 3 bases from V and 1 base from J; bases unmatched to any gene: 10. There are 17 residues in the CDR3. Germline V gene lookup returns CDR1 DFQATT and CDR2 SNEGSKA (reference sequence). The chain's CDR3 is CSARSPLAGAGTDTQYF. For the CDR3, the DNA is TGCAGTGCTAGGTCACCTCTAGCGGGAGCCGGCACAGATACGCAGTATTTT.

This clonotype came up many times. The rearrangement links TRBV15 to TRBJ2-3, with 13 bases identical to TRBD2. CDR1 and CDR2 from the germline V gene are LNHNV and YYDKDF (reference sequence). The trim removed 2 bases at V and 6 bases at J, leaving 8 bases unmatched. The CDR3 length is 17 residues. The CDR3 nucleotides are TGTGCCACCAGCAGACCCGGGACTAGCGGGATTGGGGATACGCAGTATTTT. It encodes CATSRPGTSGIGDTQYF.

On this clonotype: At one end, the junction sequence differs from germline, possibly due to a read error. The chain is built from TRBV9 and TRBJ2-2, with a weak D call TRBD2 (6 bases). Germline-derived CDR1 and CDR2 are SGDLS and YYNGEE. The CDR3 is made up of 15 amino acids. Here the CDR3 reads CARSVEGRNPGELFF. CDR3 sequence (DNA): TGTGCCCGCAGCGTAGAGGGGAGGAACCCCGGGGAGCTGTTTTTT. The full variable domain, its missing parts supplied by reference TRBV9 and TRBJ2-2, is DSGVTQTPKHLITATGQRVTLRCSPRSGDLSVYWYQQSLDQGLQFLIQYYNGEERAKGNILERFSAQQFPDLHSELNLSSLELGDSALYFCARSVEGRNPGELFFGEGSRLTVL.

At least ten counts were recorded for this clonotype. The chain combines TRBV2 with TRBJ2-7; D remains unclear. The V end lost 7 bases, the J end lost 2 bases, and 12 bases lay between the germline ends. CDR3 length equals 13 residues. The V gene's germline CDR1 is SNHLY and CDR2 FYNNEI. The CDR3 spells CASNGVFTYEQYF. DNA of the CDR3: TGTGCCAGCAACGGTGTCTTTACCTACGAGCAGTACTTC.

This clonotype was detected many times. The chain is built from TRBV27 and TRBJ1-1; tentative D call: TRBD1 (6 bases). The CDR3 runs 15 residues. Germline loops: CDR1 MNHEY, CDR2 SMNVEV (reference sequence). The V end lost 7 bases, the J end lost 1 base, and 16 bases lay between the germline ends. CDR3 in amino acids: CASMRGALGNTEAFF. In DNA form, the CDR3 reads TGTGCCAGCATGAGGGGGGCTTTGGGGAACACTGAAGCTTTCTTT.

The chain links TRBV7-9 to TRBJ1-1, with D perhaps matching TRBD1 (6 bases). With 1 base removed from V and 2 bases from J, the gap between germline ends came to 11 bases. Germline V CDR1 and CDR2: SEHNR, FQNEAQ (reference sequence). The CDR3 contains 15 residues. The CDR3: CASSLGGTPNTEAFF. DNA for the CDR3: TGTGCCAGCAGCTTAGGAGGGACACCTAACACTGAAGCTTTCTTT. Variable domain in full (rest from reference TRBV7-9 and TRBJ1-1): DTGVSQNPRHKITKRGQNVTFRCDPISEHNRLYWYRQTLGQGPEFLTYFQNEAQLEKSRLLSDRFSAERPKGSFSTLEIQRTEQGDSAMYLCASSLGGTPNTEAFFGQGTRLTVV.

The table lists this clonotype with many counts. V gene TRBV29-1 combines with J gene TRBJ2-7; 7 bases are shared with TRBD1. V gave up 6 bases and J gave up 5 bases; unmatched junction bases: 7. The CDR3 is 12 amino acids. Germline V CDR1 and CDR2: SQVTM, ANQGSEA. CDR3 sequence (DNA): TGCAGCGTGCCCCTAGGGGGCCACGAGCAGTACTTC. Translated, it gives CSVPLGGHEQYF.